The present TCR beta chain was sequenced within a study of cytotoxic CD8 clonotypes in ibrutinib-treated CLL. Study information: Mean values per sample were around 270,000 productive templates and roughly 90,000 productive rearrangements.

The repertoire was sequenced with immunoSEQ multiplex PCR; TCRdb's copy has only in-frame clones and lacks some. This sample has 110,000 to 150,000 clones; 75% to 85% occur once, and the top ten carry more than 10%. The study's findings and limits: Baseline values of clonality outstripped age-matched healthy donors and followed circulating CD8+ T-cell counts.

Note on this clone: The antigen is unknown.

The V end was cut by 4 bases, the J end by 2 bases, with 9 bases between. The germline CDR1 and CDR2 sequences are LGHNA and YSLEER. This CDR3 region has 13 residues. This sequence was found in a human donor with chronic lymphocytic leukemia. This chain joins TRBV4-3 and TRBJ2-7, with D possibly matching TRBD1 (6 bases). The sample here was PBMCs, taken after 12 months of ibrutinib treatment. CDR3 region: CASSPRDTYEQYF. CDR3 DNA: TGCGCCAGCAGCCCTAGGGACACCTACGAGCAGTACTTC.